The clone carrying this T cell receptor beta chain was seen repeatedly, ten times or more. CDR1 is SGHNT, CDR2 YYREEE, per germline (reference sequence). This CDR3 is built from 15 residues. With V trimmed by 3 bases and J by 0 bases, 4 bases remained unmatched. The record originates from a study of blood T cell repertoires in COVID-19. Whole-study context: The United States, Italy and Spain provided the acute and convalescent COVID-19 samples. Nucleic acid was either cDNA or gDNA, and it came from T cells, B-cell-depleted T cells, or PBMCs.

Per the original data handling: Quantification of nucleated cells was approximated via reference gene primer amplification. Measured with immunoSEQ multiplex PCR; TCRdb has only the in-frame clones, and not every one. The DNA was the basis for D and trimming; V, J and clone size are from that table. The sample lists under 120,000 clones; over 75% were seen once. This rearrangement joins TRBV5-4 to TRBJ2-3; 7 positions agree with TRBD2. The sequence was obtained from a woman aged 80 or older with acute or convalescent COVID-19. Sequencing used peripheral blood. Here the CDR3 reads CASSSGLPSTDTQYF. Here the CDR3 DNA reads TGTGCCAGCAGCTCGGGACTACCCAGCACAGATACGCAGTATTTT.